This TCR beta chain was captured by sequencing in a study of patients and donors after allogeneic stem cell transplantation. MiXCR, applied by TCRdb to the RT-PCR reads, yields one record per CDR3 protein. The sample includes about 960,000 distinct CDR3 sequences, over 15% of them seen just once. Between the trimmed V and J ends, which lost 4 bases and 0 bases, there was a span of 13 bases. From germline, CDR1 is SGHVS and CDR2 FQNEAQ. This CDR3 spans 16 amino acids. This clonotype originated in a human donor who was either an allogeneic HSCT recipient or a stem cell or donor lymphocyte infusion donor (not recorded which). It is not recorded whose cells these are; they may come from a transplant donor. The gene calls are TRBV7-8 and TRBJ2-1; no reliable D call. Material: blood, either unsorted or a sorted T cell fraction (not recorded which). CDR3 DNA sequence: TGTGCCAGCAGCTCTGGAGCCATTTTCTCCTACAATGAGCAGTTCTTC. Translating gives CASSSGAIFSYNEQFF.